The clone carrying this TCR beta chain was seen many times. As yet, its antigen is unknown. A library prepared for alpha chains yielded this beta chain as an off-target read; its size is of little meaning. These data belong to a study of spatial heterogeneity in lung cancer. Study-wide results and limits: Intratumoral expanded alpha and beta TCR counts were found to track tumor mutation counts.

A unique molecular identifier was carried by every single TCR cDNA molecule. TCRdb used MiXCR to reprocess the 5' RACE reads, holding one entry per CDR3 protein. The sample lists over 15,000 distinct CDR3 sequences; approximately 5.6% were seen once. V lost 3 bases, J lost 6 bases, and 1 base stayed unmatched. CDR1 is SGHTA and CDR2 is FQGNSA in the germline V gene. The length of the CDR3 is 13 residues. Stated time point: sample taken at primary tumor resection. Whole RNA was taken from tumor, nontumor lung or frozen PBMC; it was then sequenced unsorted. J is TRBJ1-5 and V is TRBV7-2; 8 bases align to TRBD1. The source is a female donor with early-stage non-small cell lung cancer. The sequences come from lung tumor tissue, collected at surgery. The CDR3 loop reads CASSFDRGQPQHF. Written as DNA, the CDR3 is TGTGCCAGCAGCTTTGACAGGGGTCAGCCCCAGCATTTT. The full variable domain, completed using reference TRBV7-2 and TRBJ1-5, is GAGVSQSPSNKVTEKGKDVELRCDPISGHTALYWYRQSLGQGLEFLIYFQGNSAPDKSGLPSDRFSAERTGGSVSTLTIQRTQQEDSAVYLCASSFDRGQPQHFGDGTRLSIL.